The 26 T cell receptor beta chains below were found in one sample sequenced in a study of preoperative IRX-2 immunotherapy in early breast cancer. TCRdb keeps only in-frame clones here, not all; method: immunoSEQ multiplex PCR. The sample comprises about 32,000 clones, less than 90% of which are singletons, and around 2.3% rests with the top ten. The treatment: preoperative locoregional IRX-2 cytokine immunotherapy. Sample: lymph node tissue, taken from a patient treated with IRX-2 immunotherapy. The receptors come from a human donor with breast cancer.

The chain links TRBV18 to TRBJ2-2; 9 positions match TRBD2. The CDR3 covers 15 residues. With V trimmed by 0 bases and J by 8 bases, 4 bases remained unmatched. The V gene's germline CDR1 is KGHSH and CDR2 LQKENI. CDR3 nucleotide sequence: TGTGCCAGCTCACCACCTAGCGGGAGTACTGGGGAGCTGTTTTTT. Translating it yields CASSPPSGSTGELFF.

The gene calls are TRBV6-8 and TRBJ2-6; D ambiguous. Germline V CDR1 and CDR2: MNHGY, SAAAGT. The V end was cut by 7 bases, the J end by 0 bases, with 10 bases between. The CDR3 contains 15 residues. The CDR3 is CASTKQSSGANVLTF. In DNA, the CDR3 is TGTGCCAGCACTAAACAGAGCTCTGGGGCCAACGTCCTGACTTTC.

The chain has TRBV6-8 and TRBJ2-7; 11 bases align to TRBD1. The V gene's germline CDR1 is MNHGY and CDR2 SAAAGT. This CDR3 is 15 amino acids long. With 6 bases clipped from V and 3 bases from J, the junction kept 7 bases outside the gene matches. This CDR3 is CASSSPGTGGYEQYF. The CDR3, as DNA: TGTGCCAGCAGCTCTCCCGGGACAGGGGGCTACGAGCAGTACTTC.

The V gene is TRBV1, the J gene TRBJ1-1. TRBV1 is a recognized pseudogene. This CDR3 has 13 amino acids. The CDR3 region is CASRGRFRAEAFF. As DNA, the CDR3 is TGCGCCAGCCGGGGACGGTTCAGAGCTGAAGCTTTCTTT.

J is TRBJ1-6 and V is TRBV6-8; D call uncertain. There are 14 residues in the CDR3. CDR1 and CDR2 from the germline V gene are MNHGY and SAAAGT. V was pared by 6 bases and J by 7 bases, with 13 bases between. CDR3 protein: CASSLGLGNSPLHF. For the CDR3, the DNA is TGTGCCAGCAGCTTGGGTCTTGGAAATTCACCCCTCCACTTT.

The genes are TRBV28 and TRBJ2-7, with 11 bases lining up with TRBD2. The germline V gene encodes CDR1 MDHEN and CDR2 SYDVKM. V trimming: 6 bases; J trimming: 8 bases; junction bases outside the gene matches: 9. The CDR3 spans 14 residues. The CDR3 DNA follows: TGTGCCAGCAGACCCGCTAGCGGGGGGATCAAGCAGTACTTC. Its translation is CASRPASGGIKQYF.

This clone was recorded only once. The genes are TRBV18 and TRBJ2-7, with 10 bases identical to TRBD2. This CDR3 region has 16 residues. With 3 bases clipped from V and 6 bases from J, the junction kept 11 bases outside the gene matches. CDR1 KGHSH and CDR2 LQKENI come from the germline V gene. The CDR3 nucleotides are TGTGCCAGCTCACCCACGACCCATAGCGGGAGGTTCGAGCAGTACTTC. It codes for CASSPTTHSGRFEQYF.

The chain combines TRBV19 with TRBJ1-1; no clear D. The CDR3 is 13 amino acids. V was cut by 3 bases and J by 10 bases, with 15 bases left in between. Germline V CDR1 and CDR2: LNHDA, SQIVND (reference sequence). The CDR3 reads CASSIRPPGRAFF. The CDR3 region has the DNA TGTGCCAGTAGTATTCGGCCCCCTGGAAGAGCTTTCTTT.

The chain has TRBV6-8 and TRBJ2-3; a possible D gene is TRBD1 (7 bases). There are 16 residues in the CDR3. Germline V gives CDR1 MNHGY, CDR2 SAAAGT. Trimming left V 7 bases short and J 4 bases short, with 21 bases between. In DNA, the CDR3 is TGTGCCAGCACTATTAACAGGGGAGGTTTGTCAGATACGCAGTATTTT. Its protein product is CASTINRGGLSDTQYF.

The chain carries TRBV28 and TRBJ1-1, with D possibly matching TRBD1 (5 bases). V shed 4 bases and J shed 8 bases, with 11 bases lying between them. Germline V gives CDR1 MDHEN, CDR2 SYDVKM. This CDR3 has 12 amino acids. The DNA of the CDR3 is TGTGCCAGCAGTTCCGGGGGTTCGGAAGCTTTCTTT. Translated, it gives CASSSGGSEAFF.

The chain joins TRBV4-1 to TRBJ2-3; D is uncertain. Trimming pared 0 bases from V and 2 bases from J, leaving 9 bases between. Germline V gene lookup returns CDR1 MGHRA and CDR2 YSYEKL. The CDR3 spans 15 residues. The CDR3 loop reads CASSQEGGITDTQYF. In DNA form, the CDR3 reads TGCGCCAGCAGCCAAGAAGGCGGTATCACAGATACGCAGTATTTT.

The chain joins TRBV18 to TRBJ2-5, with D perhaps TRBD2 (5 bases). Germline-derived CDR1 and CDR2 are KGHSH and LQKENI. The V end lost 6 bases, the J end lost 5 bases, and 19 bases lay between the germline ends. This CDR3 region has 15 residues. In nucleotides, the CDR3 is TGTGCCAGCTCCCTCAGAGGAGGAGAATGGGAGACCCAGTACTTC. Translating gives CASSLRGGEWETQYF.

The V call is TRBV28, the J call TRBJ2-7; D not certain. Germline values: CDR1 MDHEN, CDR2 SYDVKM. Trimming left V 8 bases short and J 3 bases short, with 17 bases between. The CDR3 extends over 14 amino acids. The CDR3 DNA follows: TGTGCCAGCGGTGGGATCTCCCTCTACTACGAGCAGTACTTC. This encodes CASGGISLYYEQYF.

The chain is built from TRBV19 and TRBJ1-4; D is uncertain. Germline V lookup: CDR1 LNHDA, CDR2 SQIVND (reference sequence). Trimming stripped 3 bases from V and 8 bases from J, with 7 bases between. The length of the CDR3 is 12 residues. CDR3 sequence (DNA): TGTGCCAGTAGTATGCGGCAGGAAAAACTGTTTTTT. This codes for CASSMRQEKLFF.

The CDR3 coding sequence is TGTGCCAGCACCCGAACAGGGTGGGGGGTCGAGCCCCAGCATTTT. It encodes CASTRTGWGVEPQHF. The genes are TRBV28 and TRBJ1-5, with a possible D match to TRBD1 (6 bases). V was shortened by 7 bases and J by 8 bases, with 21 bases between the two germline ends. This CDR3 comprises 15 residues. Looked up from germline, CDR1 is MDHEN and CDR2 is SYDVKM.

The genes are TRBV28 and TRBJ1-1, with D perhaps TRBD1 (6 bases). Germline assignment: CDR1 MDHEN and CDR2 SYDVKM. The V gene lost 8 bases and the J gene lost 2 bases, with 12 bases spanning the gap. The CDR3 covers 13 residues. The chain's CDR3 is CASPGTNNTEAFF. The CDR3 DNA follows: TGTGCCAGCCCCGGGACAAATAACACTGAAGCTTTCTTT.

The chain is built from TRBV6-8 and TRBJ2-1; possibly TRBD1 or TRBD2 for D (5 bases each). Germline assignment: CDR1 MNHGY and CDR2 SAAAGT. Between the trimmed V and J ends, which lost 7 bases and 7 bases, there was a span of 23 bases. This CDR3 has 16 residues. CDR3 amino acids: CASTILSGTAPNEQFF. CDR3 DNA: TGTGCCAGCACGATCTTATCCGGGACCGCGCCAAATGAGCAGTTCTTC.

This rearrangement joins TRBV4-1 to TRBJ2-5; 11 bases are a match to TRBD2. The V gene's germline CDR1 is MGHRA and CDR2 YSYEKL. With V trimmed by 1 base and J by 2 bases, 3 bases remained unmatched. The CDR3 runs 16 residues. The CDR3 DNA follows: TGCGCCAGCAGCCAAGCGGGACTAGCGGTACAAGAGACCCAGTACTTC. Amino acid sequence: CASSQAGLAVQETQYF.

CDR3 DNA sequence: TGTGCCTGGAGTGCAGGGGGGCAGCCCCAGCATTTT. Its translation: CAWSAGGQPQHF. The J gene is TRBJ1-5, the V gene TRBV30; 7 bases are shared with TRBD1. The V gene end was trimmed by 1 base and the J gene end by 7 bases; junction bases not matched to a gene: 1. The CDR3 is 12 amino acids. Germline CDR1 is GTSNPN and CDR2 is SVGIG (reference sequence).

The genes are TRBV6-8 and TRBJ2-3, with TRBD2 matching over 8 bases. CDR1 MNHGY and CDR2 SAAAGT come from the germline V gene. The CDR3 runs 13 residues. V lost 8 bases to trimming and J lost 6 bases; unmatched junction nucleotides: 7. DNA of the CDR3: TGTGCCAGCCGACTTCCGGGGGGGGATACGCAGTATTTT. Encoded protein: CASRLPGGDTQYF.

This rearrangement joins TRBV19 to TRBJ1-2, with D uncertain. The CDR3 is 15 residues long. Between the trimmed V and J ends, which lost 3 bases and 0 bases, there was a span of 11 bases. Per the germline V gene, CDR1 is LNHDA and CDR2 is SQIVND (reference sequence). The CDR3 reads CASSIGAGANYGYTF. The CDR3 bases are TGTGCCAGTAGTATTGGTGCCGGAGCTAACTATGGCTACACCTTC.

The CDR3 here is CASSPGTATNEKLFF. The CDR3 DNA reads TGTGCCAGCAGCCCCGGAACCGCAACTAATGAAAAACTGTTTTTT. The rearrangement uses TRBV28 and TRBJ1-4; D is undetermined. The V end was cut by 6 bases, the J end by 0 bases, with 11 bases between. CDR1 MDHEN and CDR2 SYDVKM come from the germline V gene. The CDR3 length is 15 residues.

The CDR3 bases are TGTGCCAGTAGTTTGTGGGGTTCTGAGCAGTTCTTC. Translated: CASSLWGSEQFF. The chain recombines TRBV19 with TRBJ2-1; no definite D call. Germline V gene lookup returns CDR1 LNHDA and CDR2 SQIVND (reference sequence). The CDR3 is made up of 12 amino acids. Trimming cost V 5 bases and J 9 bases, with 11 bases left between them.

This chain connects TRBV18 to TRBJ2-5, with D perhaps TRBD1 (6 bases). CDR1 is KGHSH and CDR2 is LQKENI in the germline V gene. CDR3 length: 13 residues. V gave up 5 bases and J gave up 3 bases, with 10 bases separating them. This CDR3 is CASSAGVEETQYF. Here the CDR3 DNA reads TGTGCCAGCTCAGCAGGGGTAGAAGAGACCCAGTACTTC.

The DNA for the CDR3 is TGTGCCAGCAGTTTCTTGGGTATTGGGGATGATACGCAGTATTTT. Translated, it gives CASSFLGIGDDTQYF. The rearrangement links TRBV28 to TRBJ2-3, with unresolved D. V was clipped by 3 bases and J by 6 bases, with 16 bases between them. The CDR3 totals 15 residues. Germline V gene lookup returns CDR1 MDHEN and CDR2 SYDVKM.

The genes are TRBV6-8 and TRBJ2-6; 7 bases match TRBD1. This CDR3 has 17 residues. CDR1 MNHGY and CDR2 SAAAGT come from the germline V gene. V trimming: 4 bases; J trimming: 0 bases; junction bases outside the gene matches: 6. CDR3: CASSWTGRLSGANVLTF. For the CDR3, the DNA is TGTGCCAGCAGTTGGACAGGACGGCTCTCTGGGGCCAACGTCCTGACTTTC.